These 22 T cell receptor beta chains were all obtained from the same sample, sequenced in a study of blood T cell repertoires in COVID-19. Sequencing used immunoSEQ multiplex PCR; TCRdb keeps in-frame clones, though not all of them. The sample includes over 300,000 clones, roughly 90% of them seen just once. The sample was peripheral blood. Source of these receptors: a man in his forties or fifties with acute or convalescent COVID-19.

The genes are TRBV30 and TRBJ1-2; the D is unclear. Deletions cut 2 bases from V and 4 bases from J, with 5 bases between. The length of the CDR3 is 11 residues. The germline CDR1 and CDR2 sequences are GTSNPN and SVGIG (reference sequence). DNA for the CDR3: TGTGCCTGGAGTCTCAGCTATGGCTACACCTTC. This gives the protein CAWSLSYGYTF.

This clone has a single count. This sequence joins TRBV6-5 and TRBJ2-2; 11 positions agree with TRBD2. Germline V gene lookup returns CDR1 MNHEY and CDR2 SVGAGI. The CDR3 loop spans 15 amino acids. J lost 6 bases, V lost 5 bases, and 5 bases had no gene match. The DNA for the CDR3 is TGTGCCAGCAGTAATAGCGGGGGGGTAGCCGGGGAGCTGTTTTTT. Translated, it gives CASSNSGGVAGELFF.

V is TRBV6-5 and J is TRBJ1-2; 8 nucleotides line up with TRBD1. The CDR3 contains 14 residues. V gave up 6 bases and J gave up 10 bases; unmatched junction bases: 13. The germline V gene has CDR1 MNHEY and CDR2 SVGAGI. The CDR3 DNA sequence: TGTGCCAGCAGAAACCCGGGACAGGCCCGAATCTACACCTTC. It codes for CASRNPGQARIYTF.

This chain uses TRBV7-9 with TRBJ1-1, with a tentative D call TRBD1 (6 bases). Germline lookup yields CDR1 SEHNR and CDR2 FQNEAQ (reference sequence). The CDR3 runs to 15 residues. The V end was cut by 1 base, the J end by 0 bases, with 9 bases between. The CDR3 sequence: CASSLEGEMNTEAFF. For the CDR3, the DNA is TGTGCCAGCAGCTTAGAGGGGGAAATGAACACTGAAGCTTTCTTT.

The chain employs TRBV28 and TRBJ1-5, with TRBD1 as a possible D gene (6 bases). Trimming pared 6 bases from V and 1 base from J, leaving 13 bases between. This CDR3 has 15 residues. Per the germline V gene, CDR1 is MDHEN and CDR2 is SYDVKM. CDR3 DNA: TGTGCCAGCAGACACAACAGGGCCAGCAATCAGCCCCAGCATTTT. This gives the protein CASRHNRASNQPQHF.

This chain connects TRBV10-3 to TRBJ1-1; D is unclear. Trimming took 3 bases from V and 1 from J, leaving 6 bases between them. The CDR3 consists of 13 residues. The V gene's germline CDR1 is ENHRY and CDR2 SYGVKD. DNA of the CDR3: TGTGCCATCAGTGACAAGCCGAACACTGAAGCTTTCTTT. This gives the protein CAISDKPNTEAFF.

The rearrangement uses TRBV2 and TRBJ2-7; 10 positions agree with TRBD1. The CDR3 sequence is 16 residues long. Germline V CDR1 and CDR2: SNHLY, FYNNEI. Losses at the gene ends were 3 bases for V and 7 bases for J; bases not matched to a gene: 12. DNA of the CDR3: TGTGCCAGCAGTGATACCCCCGGGACAGGGGTTGGAGAGCAGTACTTC. Translated: CASSDTPGTGVGEQYF.

This clone was seen only once. The chain uses TRBV4-3 and TRBJ1-4; 7 nucleotides agree with TRBD1. J gave up 3 bases and V 2 bases, and 3 bases lay outside the gene matches. CDR1 and CDR2 from the germline V gene are LGHNA and YSLEER. The length of the CDR3 is 15 residues. The DNA of the CDR3 is TGCGCCAGCAGCCAATACAGGGGAGCTAATGAAAAACTGTTTTTT. As protein: CASSQYRGANEKLFF.

The chain has TRBV4-1 and TRBJ1-2; 11 positions match TRBD1. CDR1 MGHRA and CDR2 YSYEKL come from the germline V gene. The CDR3 is 14 amino acids. The J segment lost 6 bases and the V segment lost 4 bases, leaving 4 bases of the junction unmatched. The CDR3 region is CASSRGTGGDGYTF. The CDR3 nucleotides read TGCGCCAGCAGCCGAGGGACAGGGGGTGATGGCTACACCTTC.

The V and J genes are TRBV2 and TRBJ2-3, with D perhaps TRBD1 (5 bases). The germline V and J ends were trimmed by 5 bases and 6 bases, with 12 bases remaining between them. CDR1 is SNHLY and CDR2 is FYNNEI in the germline V gene. The CDR3 loop spans 13 amino acids. The CDR3 reads CASSLDSHDTQYF. CDR3 DNA: TGTGCCAGCAGTCTAGACAGCCACGATACGCAGTATTTT.

V gene TRBV28 combines with J gene TRBJ2-7; 12 nucleotides agree with TRBD1. The trim removed 4 bases at V and 4 bases at J, leaving 11 bases unmatched. The V gene's germline CDR1 is MDHEN and CDR2 SYDVKM. This CDR3 comprises 17 residues. CDR3 in amino acids: CASSSLRGGQGAYEQYF. Written as DNA, the CDR3 is TGTGCCAGCAGTTCCCTCAGGGGGGGACAGGGGGCTTACGAGCAGTACTTC.

This chain uses TRBV7-2 with TRBJ2-5; D might be TRBD2 (7 bases). V was cut by 7 bases and J by 4 bases, with 13 bases left in between. This CDR3 has 13 residues. Per the germline V gene, CDR1 is SGHTA and CDR2 is FQGNSA. CDR3 nucleotide sequence: TGTGCCAGCACCAAGGGGGGGCGAGAGACCCAGTACTTC. It translates to CASTKGGRETQYF.

This chain connects TRBV6-2 or TRBV6-3 to TRBJ1-5; 10 nucleotides agree with TRBD1. Trimming removed 4 bases from V and 5 bases from J; junction bases left unmatched: 8. Germline-derived CDR1 and CDR2 are MNHEY and SVGEGT. This CDR3 is built from 16 residues. This CDR3 reads CASSSKGTGDDQPQHF. The CDR3 DNA reads TGTGCCAGCAGTTCCAAAGGGACAGGGGACGATCAGCCCCAGCATTTT.

The chain is built from TRBV7-2 and TRBJ1-4; D ambiguous. V was clipped by 4 bases and J by 5 bases, with 8 bases between them. The CDR3 is 13 residues long. Germline values: CDR1 SGHTA, CDR2 FQGNSA. The CDR3 spells CASSYTSNEKLFF. DNA of the CDR3: TGTGCCAGCAGCTATACTTCAAATGAAAAACTGTTTTTT. The entire variable domain, with the rest obtained from reference TRBV7-2 and TRBJ1-4, is as follows: GAGVSQSPSNKVTEKGKDVELRCDPISGHTALYWYRQSLGQGLEFLIYFQGNSAPDKSGLPSDRFSAERTGGSVSTLTIQRTQQEDSAVYLCASSYTSNEKLFFGSGTQLSVL.

This chain connects TRBV11-3 to TRBJ2-1; 13 bases agree with TRBD2. The junction had 9 bases not matched to a gene; V was cut back by 5 bases and J by 2 bases. Germline CDR1 reads SGHNT; CDR2 reads YENEEA. The CDR3 runs to 18 residues. CDR3 loop: CASSPSPGTSGTYNEQFF. The DNA for the CDR3 is TGTGCCAGCAGCCCGAGCCCCGGGACTAGCGGGACCTACAATGAGCAGTTCTTC.

V is TRBV4-3 and J is TRBJ2-1; TRBD2 agrees at 9 bases. In germline, CDR1 is LGHNA, CDR2 YSLEER. The CDR3 has 17 amino acids. V shed 0 bases, J shed 2 bases, and the junction held 5 bases outside the gene matches. The CDR3 loop reads CASSQDRRGGTYNEQFF. The DNA for the CDR3 is TGCGCCAGCAGCCAAGACAGGCGGGGGGGTACCTACAATGAGCAGTTCTTC.

J is TRBJ2-5 and V is TRBV30; TRBD2 agrees at 10 bases. The junction had 1 base not matched to a gene; V was cut back by 2 bases and J by 1 base. This CDR3 contains 14 residues. Germline V gives CDR1 GTSNPN, CDR2 SVGIG (reference sequence). CDR3 in DNA: TGTGCCTGGAGTAAGCGGGGGGGCCAAGAGACCCAGTACTTC. It encodes CAWSKRGGQETQYF.

A single count supports this clone. The chain employs TRBV29-1 and TRBJ2-2; D is possibly TRBD1 (5 bases). V was clipped by 4 bases and J by 5 bases, with 11 bases between them. The germline V gene encodes CDR1 SQVTM and CDR2 ANQGSEA. The CDR3 runs 13 residues. The CDR3 sequence is CSVGLKGTGELFF. The CDR3 DNA is TGCAGCGTTGGTCTTAAGGGGACCGGGGAGCTGTTTTTT.

The V call is TRBV7-9, the J call TRBJ1-2; unclear D gene. This CDR3 spans 15 amino acids. V was pared by 1 base and J by 5 bases, with 14 bases between. Germline CDR1 SEHNR, CDR2 FQNEAQ (reference sequence). CDR3 amino acids: CASSLVPQVPYGYTF. In DNA form, the CDR3 reads TGTGCCAGCAGCTTAGTTCCCCAGGTTCCATATGGCTACACCTTC.

This clone was counted once. The V and J genes are TRBV5-1 and TRBJ1-1, with 9 bases identical to TRBD1. Germline V CDR1 and CDR2: SGHRS, YFSETQ. This CDR3 comprises 15 residues. Germline trimming cut 5 bases from V and 7 bases from J; bases unmatched to any gene: 12. The CDR3 here is CASRLRTGETFEAFF. The DNA of the CDR3 is TGCGCCAGCAGACTGAGGACAGGGGAGACTTTTGAAGCTTTCTTT.

This clone was counted a single time. This rearrangement joins TRBV7-6 to TRBJ2-7; D remains ambiguous. V gave up 1 base and J gave up 0 bases, with 19 bases separating them. This CDR3 spans 18 amino acids. CDR1 SGHVS and CDR2 FNYEAQ come from the germline V gene. The CDR3 coding sequence is TGTGCCAGCAGCTTAGTTGGTAAAAACAACCCATTCTCCTACGAGCAGTACTTC. Protein sequence: CASSLVGKNNPFSYEQYF.

The V and J genes are TRBV29-1 and TRBJ1-2; 10 bases line up with TRBD1. Germline loops: CDR1 SQVTM, CDR2 ANQGSEA. The J segment lost 5 bases and the V segment lost 3 bases, leaving 3 bases of the junction unmatched. The CDR3 is made up of 13 amino acids. CDR3 in DNA: TGCAGCGTTGAGGGACAGGGGATTTATGGCTACACCTTC. Residues: CSVEGQGIYGYTF.